This T cell receptor beta chain appears in the sequencing data of a study of cytomegalovirus exposure and HLA in healthy donors. As for the study in general: In a previous analysis, around 120 million unique TCR beta sequences were found from 150 million to 200 million T cells. Study-wide results and caveats: Donors belonging to an Asian-associated ancestry cluster reportedly showed fewer N-insertions in productive TCRs than the approximately 670-donor mean, according to what a later analysis found. Sequencing had likely introduced a cluster of highly shared sequence variants as an artifact.

With respect to this clone: The antigen remains undetermined.

Use of 60 Vbeta and 13 Jbeta primers characterized the PCR. The assay was immunoSEQ multiplex PCR, and TCRdb's table has in-frame clones only and misses some. The table shows 150,000 to 170,000 clones, with about 84% occurring only once. The TCR originated in a woman aged 40-49 years in good health and CMV-seropositive. The sequenced sample consisted of PBMCs.

CDR3 region: CASSLSPLGANTEAFF. CDR3 sequence (DNA): TGTGCCAGCAGCTTATCGCCTCTGGGGGCGAACACTGAAGCTTTCTTT. The rearrangement uses TRBV7-2 and TRBJ1-1; perhaps TRBD1 as D (6 bases). The V end was cut by 2 bases, the J end by 1 base, with 14 bases between. Germline CDR1 reads SGHTA; CDR2 reads FQGNSA. This CDR3 comprises 16 residues.